The sequence of this T cell receptor (beta chain) was determined in a study of Graves' ophthalmopathy and Graves' hyperthyroidism. For the study at large: If no ophthalmopathy appeared within 18 months of follow-up, hyperthyroidism was termed stable.

Study-wide results and limits: With about 88% sensitivity and roughly 80% specificity, a 13-signature model separated ophthalmopathy from stable hyperthyroidism.

RNA transcripts were the template, and TCR beta CDR3 regions were amplified from them. HTBI primers served in a first-round RT-PCR, which a second-round multiplex PCR followed. TCRdb ran MiXCR on the multiplex PCR reads and lists one entry per CDR3 protein. The data show over a million distinct CDR3 sequences, 36% seen once. On this clonotype: What it binds is not known.

Hyperthyroidism patients had new diagnoses, durations under 2 months, and ages of 18 to 65. Pregnancy or lactation, uncontrolled infections and other autoimmune diseases were grounds for excluding patients. The CDR3 covers 16 residues. The germline V gene has CDR1 SGDLS and CDR2 YYNGEE. V was clipped by 0 bases and J by 7 bases, with 19 bases between them. Material: peripheral blood or thyroid tissue (not recorded which). The chain is built from TRBV9 and TRBJ1-2, with D perhaps TRBD1 (5 bases). This clonotype originated in an adult man with Graves' hyperthyroidism. The CDR3 region has the DNA TGTGCCAGCAGCGTAGGCATCCAAGGGGCGCGTGGTGGCTACACCTTC. Residues: CASSVGIQGARGGYTF. The whole variable domain, remainder taken from reference TRBV9 and TRBJ1-2, is DSGVTQTPKHLITATGQRVTLRCSPRSGDLSVYWYQQSLDQGLQFLIQYYNGEERAKGNILERFSAQQFPDLHSELNLSSLELGDSALYFCASSVGIQGARGGYTFGSGTRLTVV.